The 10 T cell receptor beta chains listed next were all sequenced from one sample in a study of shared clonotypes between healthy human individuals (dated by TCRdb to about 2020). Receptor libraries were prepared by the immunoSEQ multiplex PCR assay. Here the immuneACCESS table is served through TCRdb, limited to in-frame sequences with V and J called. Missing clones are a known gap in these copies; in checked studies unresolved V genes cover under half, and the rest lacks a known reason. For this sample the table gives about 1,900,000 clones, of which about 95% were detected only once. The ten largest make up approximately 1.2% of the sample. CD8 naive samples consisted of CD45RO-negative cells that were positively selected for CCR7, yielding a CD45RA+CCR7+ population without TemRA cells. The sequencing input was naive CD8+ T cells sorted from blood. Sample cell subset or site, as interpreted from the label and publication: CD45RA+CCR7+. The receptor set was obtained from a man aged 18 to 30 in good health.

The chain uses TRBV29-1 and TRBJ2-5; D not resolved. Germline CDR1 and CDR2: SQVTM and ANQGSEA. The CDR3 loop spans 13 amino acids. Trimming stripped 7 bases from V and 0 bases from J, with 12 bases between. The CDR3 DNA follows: TGCAGCGCCCGAAAGGCTAACCAAGAGACCCAGTACTTC. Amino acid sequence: CSARKANQETQYF.

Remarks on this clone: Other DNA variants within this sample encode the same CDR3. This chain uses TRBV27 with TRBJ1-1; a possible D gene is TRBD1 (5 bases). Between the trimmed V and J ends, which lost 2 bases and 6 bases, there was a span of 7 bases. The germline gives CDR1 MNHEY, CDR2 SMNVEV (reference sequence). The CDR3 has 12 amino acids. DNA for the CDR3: TGTGCCAGCAGTTTAAGGGGTGCTGAAGCTTTCTTT. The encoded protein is CASSLRGAEAFF.

This chain's CDR3 is CSAQEAGGLDHEQYF. CDR3 DNA sequence: TGCAGCGCACAGGAAGCGGGCGGCCTGGACCACGAGCAGTACTTC. This chain connects TRBV29-1 to TRBJ2-7, with D possibly TRBD2 on 6 matching bases. The V gene lost 7 bases and the J gene lost 5 bases, with 24 bases spanning the gap. CDR1 SQVTM and CDR2 ANQGSEA come from the germline V gene. The CDR3 spans 15 residues.

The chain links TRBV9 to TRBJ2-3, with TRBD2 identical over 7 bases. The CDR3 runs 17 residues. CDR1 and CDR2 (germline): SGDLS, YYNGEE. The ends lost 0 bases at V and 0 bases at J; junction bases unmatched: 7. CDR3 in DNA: TGTGCCAGCAGCGTAGAGGGAGGGCCAGCAAGCACAGATACGCAGTATTTT. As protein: CASSVEGGPASTDTQYF.

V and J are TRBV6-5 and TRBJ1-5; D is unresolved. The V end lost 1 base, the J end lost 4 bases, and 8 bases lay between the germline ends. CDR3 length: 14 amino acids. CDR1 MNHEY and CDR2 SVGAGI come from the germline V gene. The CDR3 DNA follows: TGTGCCAGCAGTTACTACTCCGTAAATCAGCCCCAGCATTTT. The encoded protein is CASSYYSVNQPQHF.

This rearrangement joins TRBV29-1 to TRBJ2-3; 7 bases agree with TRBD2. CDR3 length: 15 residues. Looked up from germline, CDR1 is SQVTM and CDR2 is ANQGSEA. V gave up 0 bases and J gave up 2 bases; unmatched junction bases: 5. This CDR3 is CSVEDRAGPTDTQYF. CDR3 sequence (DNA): TGCAGCGTTGAAGATCGAGCGGGGCCCACAGATACGCAGTATTTT.

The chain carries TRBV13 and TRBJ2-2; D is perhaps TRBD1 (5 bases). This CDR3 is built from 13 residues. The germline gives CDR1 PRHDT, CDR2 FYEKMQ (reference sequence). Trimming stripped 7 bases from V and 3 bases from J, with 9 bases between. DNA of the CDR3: TGTGCCAGCAAAGGGGAAGACACCGGGGAGCTGTTTTTT. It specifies CASKGEDTGELFF.

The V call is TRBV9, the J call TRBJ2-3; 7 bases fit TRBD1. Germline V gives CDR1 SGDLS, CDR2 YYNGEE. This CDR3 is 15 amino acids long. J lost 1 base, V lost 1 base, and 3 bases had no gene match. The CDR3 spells CASSVLGQGTDTQYF. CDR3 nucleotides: TGTGCCAGCAGCGTACTTGGACAGGGCACAGATACGCAGTATTTT.

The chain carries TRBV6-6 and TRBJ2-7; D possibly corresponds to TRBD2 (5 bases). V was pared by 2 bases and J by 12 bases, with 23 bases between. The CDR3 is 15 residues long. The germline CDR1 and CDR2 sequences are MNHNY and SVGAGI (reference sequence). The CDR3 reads CASSYGYGDRGFWYF. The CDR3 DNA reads TGTGCCAGCAGTTACGGTTACGGGGATCGCGGTTTTTGGTACTTC.

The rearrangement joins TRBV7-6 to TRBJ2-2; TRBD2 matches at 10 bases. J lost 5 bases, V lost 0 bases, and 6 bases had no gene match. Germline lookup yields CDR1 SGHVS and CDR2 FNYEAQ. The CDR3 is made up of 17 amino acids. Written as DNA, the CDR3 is TGTGCCAGCAGCTTAGCTAGCGGGGGGCCGGGTACCGGGGAGCTGTTTTTT. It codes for CASSLASGGPGTGELFF. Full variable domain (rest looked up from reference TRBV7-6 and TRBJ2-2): GAGVSQSPRYKVTKRGQDVALRCDPISGHVSLYWYRQALGQGPEFLTYFNYEAQQDKSGLPNDRFSAERPEGSISTLTIQRTEQRDSAMYRCASSLASGGPGTGELFFGEGSRLTVL.